The TCR beta chain described here comes from a study of shared clonotypes between healthy human individuals. Across the whole study: Those who served as donors were a couple of women and a few men between the ages of 18 and 49. General observations from the study: Sampling included only blood; tissue repertoires likely differ.

A note on this clone: Its antigen is as yet unknown.

Clones were read by immunoSEQ multiplex PCR, and TCRdb kept only the in-frame ones, dropping some. The data show around 2,000,000 clones, about 95% seen once. The V and J ends lost 5 bases and 2 bases respectively, with 8 bases between them. Germline V gives CDR1 SEHNR, CDR2 FQNEAQ (reference sequence). The CDR3 is made up of 13 amino acids. Naive CD8 cells comprised CD45RO-negative, CCR7-positively selected cells, excluding terminally differentiated effector memory CD45RA+ cells. Recent vaccinations or acute infections were absent in the healthy HIV-negative adult donors. Nashville, Tennessee was home to all donors, each a Caucasian adult.

V gene TRBV7-9 combines with J gene TRBJ2-3; D gene ambiguous. What was sequenced was naive CD8+ T cells sorted from blood. The receptor was derived from a man aged 18 to 35 in good health. The DNA for the CDR3 is TGTGCCAGCAGCGCAGCGAACACAGATACGCAGTATTTT. It translates to CASSAANTDTQYF.